This T cell receptor (beta chain) was sequenced during a study of OX40 agonist ivuxolimab in advanced cancers. Measured with immunoSEQ multiplex PCR; TCRdb has only the in-frame clones, and not every one. This table holds about 28,000 clones, 90% found once. Germline CDR1 is LNHDA and CDR2 is SQIVND (reference sequence). CDR3 size: 14 residues. The ends were cut back, 1 base at V and 0 bases at J, with 4 bases in the middle. This clonotype originated in an adult with an advanced solid tumor such as melanoma, head and neck, liver or kidney cancer. The chain combines TRBV19 with TRBJ2-1; no definite D call. The source material was CD4+ or CD8+ T cells sorted from blood, sampled in a trial of the OX40 agonist ivuxolimab. The CDR3 is CASSIAVSYNEQFF. The CDR3 DNA reads TGTGCCAGTAGTATAGCCGTCTCCTACAATGAGCAGTTCTTC.